This note documents a single TCR beta chain sequence. Its specificity is not known. Possible read error: a much larger clone is one base away. The data were obtained in a study of tumor-infiltrating lymphocytes in primary liver carcinoma. Overall study findings and caveats: The study found tumor-adjacent and tumor-blood pairs overlapped less than tumor region pairs.

RNA was extracted from whole blood without cell sorting, alongside germline DNA. The researchers produced TCR beta cDNA from approximately 550 ng total RNA with a constant-region primer. The TCR beta library was amplified through three nested multiplex PCR rounds in a modified ARM-PCR procedure. Each CDR3 protein gets one entry after TCRdb re-called the multiplex PCR reads with MiXCR. The top ten clones hold more than 15% of a sample with a few hundred thousand distinct CDR3 sequences, about 50% of them seen once. This receptor was obtained from a woman aged 25-40 years with primary liver carcinoma and hepatitis B virus infection. The sequencing sample was made of peripheral blood.

The CDR3 is CANSQERETDEQFF. CDR3 nucleotide sequence: TGCGCCAACAGCCAAGAGCGGGAGACGGATGAGCAGTTCTTC. V gene TRBV4-3 combines with J gene TRBJ2-1, with 8 bases lining up with TRBD2. This CDR3 has 14 amino acids. Germline assignment: CDR1 LGHNA and CDR2 YSLEER.